The present entry profiles one TCR beta chain with its context. The data were obtained in a study of early T cells in non-severe SARS-CoV-2 infection. The CDR3 consists of 14 residues. Germline trimming cut 4 bases from V and 4 bases from J; bases unmatched to any gene: 5. Per the germline V gene, CDR1 is SGHDT and CDR2 is YYEEEE. TCRdb independently ran MiXCR on the 5' RACE reads; one entry per CDR3 protein. The sample has some 26,000 distinct CDR3 sequences; 3.5% to 5% are singletons. The clonotype originates from an adult who was a healthcare worker with PCR-confirmed SARS-CoV-2 infection or an uninfected control (not recorded which). The chain has TRBV5-6 and TRBJ1-2, with 9 bases matching TRBD1. The sequencing sample was made of whole blood. The CDR3 region has the DNA TGTGCCAGCAGCCCCGAGACAGGGGGCTATGGCTACACCTTC. It yields the protein CASSPETGGYGYTF. Drawing the rest from reference TRBV5-6 and TRBJ1-2, the complete variable domain is DAGVTQSPTHLIKTRGQQVTLRCSPKSGHDTVSWYQQALGQGPQFIFQYYEEEERQRGNFPDRFSGHQFPNYSSELNVNALLLGDSALYLCASSPETGGYGYTFGSGTRLTVV.